The rows below give T cell receptor beta chains drawn from one sample of a study of T cell changes during pregnancy in multiple sclerosis. Method: immunoSEQ multiplex PCR; TCRdb's copy keeps in-frame clones and lacks some. Of roughly 89,000 clones detected, approximately 93% appear once; the ten largest clones hold around 1.7%. Sequenced material: peripheral blood, taken after pregnancy. These receptors were collected from a female donor in good health, enrolled as a control in a pregnancy study. The CDR3 runs from the conserved cysteine through the conserved F or W. The order of the fields is V gene, J gene, D gene, CDR3 length, CDR3 protein, CDR3 DNA. The D gene is left open where the match is weak.

>TRBV5-1|TRBJ1-4|NA|14
CASSPRGDGEKLFF
TGCGCCAGCAGCCCTCGGGGTGATGGTGAAAAACTGTTTTTT
>TRBV15|TRBJ2-7|TRBD2|16
CATSRDLLAWSYEQYF
TGTGCCACCAGCAGAGATCTACTAGCGTGGTCCTACGAGCAGTACTTC
>TRBV18|TRBJ2-7|TRBD1|15
CASSQTGEGVYEQYF
TGTGCCAGCTCGCAAACAGGGGAAGGGGTATACGAGCAGTACTTC
>TRBV7-2|TRBJ1-2|NA|14
CASSARYTRDGYTF
TGTGCCAGCAGCGCGCGTTATACCAGGGATGGCTACACCTTC
>TRBV7-2|TRBJ2-1|TRBD2|15
CASSTGLAGQGEQFF
TGTGCCAGCAGCACGGGACTAGCGGGACAGGGAGAGCAGTTCTTC
>TRBV7-2|TRBJ2-3|NA|14
CASSSMVAGDTQYF
TGTGCCAGCAGCTCCATGGTCGCGGGGGATACGCAGTATTTT
>TRBV14|TRBJ2-1|TRBD2|16
CASSQGRAGGPGEQFF
TGTGCCAGCAGCCAAGGGCGAGCGGGAGGGCCGGGTGAGCAGTTCTTC
>TRBV15|TRBJ1-1|NA|15
CATSRDKEANTEAFF
TGTGCCACCAGCAGAGATAAGGAGGCGAACACTGAAGCTTTCTTT
>TRBV2|TRBJ2-1|NA|14
CASKLHKSTGEQFF
TGTGCCAGCAAACTCCACAAAAGCACGGGTGAGCAGTTCTTC
>TRBV5-1|TRBJ2-3|NA|12
CASRYSTDTQYF
TGCGCCAGCAGGTATAGCACAGATACGCAGTATTTT
>TRBV9|TRBJ2-7|TRBD2|15
CASSATSGSVYEQYF
TGTGCCAGCAGTGCGACTAGCGGGAGCGTCTACGAGCAGTACTTC
>TRBV4-1|TRBJ2-7|TRBD2|15
CASSLKAGASYEQYF
TGCGCCAGCAGCCTTAAAGCGGGGGCCTCCTACGAGCAGTACTTC
>TRBV11-2|TRBJ2-1|TRBD2|17
CASSLFVAGVSYNEQFF
TGTGCCAGCAGCTTATTTGTGGCGGGAGTCTCCTACAATGAGCAGTTCTTC
>TRBV5-6|TRBJ2-4|TRBD2|15
CASSGGGLAKNIQYF
TGTGCCAGCAGCGGGGGGGGACTAGCCAAAAACATTCAGTACTTC
>TRBV6-5|TRBJ1-2|NA|14
CASSYQTGRGGYTF
TGTGCCAGCAGTTACCAGACTGGCCGGGGGGGCTACACCTTC
>TRBV18|TRBJ2-1|NA|12
CASGQGGNEQFF
TGTGCCAGTGGACAAGGGGGCAATGAGCAGTTCTTC
>TRBV4-2|TRBJ2-2|TRBD2|17
CASKAGRGGVQDGELFF
TGTGCCAGCAAAGCAGGACGGGGGGGCGTTCAGGACGGGGAGCTGTTTTTT
>TRBV5-1|TRBJ1-5|TRBD1|16
CASSLGQGGSNQPQHF
TGCGCCAGCAGCTTGGGTCAGGGGGGAAGCAATCAGCCCCAGCATTTT
>TRBV29-1|TRBJ2-7|TRBD1|13
CSVEDRAGYEQYF
TGCAGCGTTGAGGACAGGGCTGGCTACGAGCAGTACTTC